These T cell receptor beta chains were read from a single sample in a study of blood T cell repertoires in COVID-19. Sequencing was performed with immunoSEQ multiplex PCR; in TCRdb, only in-frame clones are kept and a portion is missing. Of about 94,000 clones listed, roughly 91% are singletons. The sequenced material came from peripheral blood. Receptor source: a woman older than 75 with acute or convalescent COVID-19. CDR3s include the opening cysteine and the closing phenylalanine or tryptophan. Fields, in order: clone size, V gene, J gene, D gene, CDR3 DNA, CDR3 protein. The D gene is left open where the match is weak. The listing skips clone size in some rows; elsewhere it reads once, few, many or a size class.

>-|TRBV20-1|TRBJ2-3|-
TGCAGTGTGGCCCGCACAGATACGCAGTATTTT
CSVARTDTQYF
>-|TRBV10-3|TRBJ1-1|-
TGTGCCACCACAGGGCTAGACACTGAAGCTTTCTTT
CATTGLDTEAFF
>-|TRBV5-4|TRBJ2-3|-
TGTGCCAGCAGCTTTAGGGGTGTGGGCACAGATACGCAGTATTTT
CASSFRGVGTDTQYF
>-|TRBV3-1/TRBV3-2|TRBJ2-3|TRBD2
TGTGCCAGCAGCACCGAGGGTCTAGCGGGATTAGATACGCAGTATTTT
CASSTEGLAGLDTQYF
>-|TRBV5-5|TRBJ2-3|-
TGTGCCAGCAGCTTTGGCACAAGCACAGATACGCAGTATTTT
CASSFGTSTDTQYF
>-|TRBV6-6|TRBJ1-5|-
TGTGCCAGCAGTCGAACAGGGTTCGGGGTCCAGGGCAATCAGCCCCAGCATTTT
CASSRTGFGVQGNQPQHF
>-|TRBV10-2|TRBJ2-7|TRBD2
TGCGCCAGCAGTGAAAGAGCGGGGGCTTCCTCCTACGAGCAGTACTTC
CASSERAGASSYEQYF
>-|TRBV19|TRBJ2-2|-
TGTGCCAGTAGTACCACCCCCGGAGGAACCGGGGAGCTGTTTTTT
CASSTTPGGTGELFF
>-|TRBV15|TRBJ2-3|TRBD2
TGTGCCACCAGCAGAGATCCTCAAACGGGGGGGCTGCAGTATTTT
CATSRDPQTGGLQYF
>-|TRBV6-5|TRBJ2-1|-
TGTGCCAGCAAGGGGCGAATGGGAAATGAGCAGTTCTTC
CASKGRMGNEQFF
>once|TRBV7-8|TRBJ2-5|-
TGTGCCAGCAGCTTACGGGGGGCGGAGACCCAGTACTTC
CASSLRGAETQYF
>once|TRBV11-2|TRBJ1-2|-
TGTGCCAGCAGCTTAGCCCAGGGCGACTATGGCTACACCTTC
CASSLAQGDYGYTF
>-|TRBV18|TRBJ2-7|-
TGTGCCAGCTCACCCCATCCACAGGGAAACCAGCAGTACTTC
CASSPHPQGNQQYF
>-|TRBV7-2|TRBJ2-6|-
TGTGCCAGCAGCGCGGCGCCCCCAGGGCCCTCTGGGGCCAACGTCCTGACTTTC
CASSAAPPGPSGANVLTF
>-|TRBV19|TRBJ2-3|TRBD2
TGTGCCAGTACTCGAGGGACTAGCGGGGGTATAGATACGCAGTATTTT
CASTRGTSGGIDTQYF
>-|TRBV5-4|TRBJ2-7|TRBD1
TGTGCCAGCAGGAGGACAGGGGGATCCTACGAGCAGTACTTC
CASRRTGGSYEQYF
>-|TRBV19|TRBJ2-2|TRBD2
TGTGCCAGTAGCCAATTACTAGCGGGGGGCCGAAGCGGGGAGCTGTTTTTT
CASSQLLAGGRSGELFF
>-|TRBV24-1|TRBJ2-3|-
TGTGCCACCAGTGGATCTGGAGGTAGCGGAAAGCCTAGCACAGATACGCAGTATTTT
CATSGSGGSGKPSTDTQYF
>-|TRBV18|TRBJ2-2|TRBD2
TGTGCCAGCTCACCGCCAGAGCGGGGCAACACCGGGGAGCTGTTTTTT
CASSPPERGNTGELFF
>-|TRBV6-6|TRBJ2-1|TRBD2
TGTGCCAGCAGTAAAATAGCGGGGGGTTACAATGAGCAGTTCTTC
CASSKIAGGYNEQFF
>-|TRBV4-1|TRBJ2-5|-
TGCGCCAGCAGCCAAGATGGGGGCCCCCAAGAGACCCAGTACTTC
CASSQDGGPQETQYF
>-|TRBV12-5|TRBJ1-1|-
TGTGCTAGTGGTTTGCCAGGGGAAGGCACTGAAGCTTTCTTT
CASGLPGEGTEAFF
>-|TRBV3-1/TRBV3-2|TRBJ2-1|TRBD2
TGTGCCAGCAGCCAAGTGATAGCGGGGGGGAATGAGCAGTTCTTC
CASSQVIAGGNEQFF
>once|TRBV7-2|TRBJ1-3|TRBD1
TGTGCCAGCAGCTTAAGGACAGGGTTCGGAAACACCATATATTTT
CASSLRTGFGNTIYF
>-|TRBV5-6|TRBJ1-2|-
TGTGCCAGCAGCCCCATCGCGGGCACCACTAACTATGGCTACACCTTC
CASSPIAGTTNYGYTF
>-|TRBV24-1|TRBJ1-4|TRBD1
TGTGCCACCAGTCCGGGACAGGGTGTTGAAAAACTGTTTTTT
CATSPGQGVEKLFF
>once|TRBV19|TRBJ1-5|TRBD1
TGTGCCAGTAGTACCTGGACAGGTTCCCAGCCCCAGCATTTT
CASSTWTGSQPQHF
>-|TRBV30|TRBJ2-3|TRBD2
TGTGCCTGGAGTCTAGCGGGGGCCCCCCCAGATACGCAGTATTTT
CAWSLAGAPPDTQYF
>-|TRBV9|TRBJ2-1|TRBD2
TGTGCCAGCAGCTCGGGGGGACGCCTCTACAATGAGCAGTTCTTC
CASSSGGRLYNEQFF
>-|TRBV6-2/TRBV6-3|TRBJ1-2|-
TGTGCCAGCAGTTACTCGCGGGGCGCCTCTAACTATGGCTACACCTTC
CASSYSRGASNYGYTF
>-|TRBV28|TRBJ1-5|-
TGTGCCGGCCACACGGGGAGGGTCAATCAGCCCCAGCATTTT
CAGHTGRVNQPQHF
>-|TRBV11-2|TRBJ2-1|-
TGTGCCAGCAGACTCCCAAACGGACGGACGTTCGGGAAGGGGTTCTTC
CASRLPNGRTFGKGFF
>-|TRBV19|TRBJ1-5|TRBD1
TGTGCCAGTAGTCTCGACAGGGCCTCGGAGCCCCAGCATTTT
CASSLDRASEPQHF
>-|TRBV7-8|TRBJ2-5|TRBD1
TGTGCCAGCAGCCTAGAGGACAGGGGGCGGGAGACCCAGTACTTC
CASSLEDRGRETQYF
>-|TRBV24-1|TRBJ1-2|TRBD1
TGTGCCACCAGTGACCGTGGACAGGATCGAGGCTACACCTTC
CATSDRGQDRGYTF
>-|TRBV7-2|TRBJ2-2|-
TGTGCCAGCAGCCTAAACCAGGGGACCGGGGAGCTGTTTTTT
CASSLNQGTGELFF
>-|TRBV4-1|TRBJ1-2|-
TGCGCCTGCAGCCTGAGGGGGAGATCTCCCGAGGCGGCCGGCTACACCTTC
CACSLRGRSPEAAGYTF
>once|TRBV7-9|TRBJ2-3|TRBD1
TGTGCCAGCAGCTTCCTCCGGGACAGGGGGGATACGCAGTATTTT
CASSFLRDRGDTQYF
>-|TRBV11-3|TRBJ2-1|TRBD2
TGTGCCAGCAGCTTAGGCGGGGGGGGTGGCGATGAGCAGTTCTTC
CASSLGGGGGDEQFF
>once|TRBV3-1/TRBV3-2|TRBJ2-7|-
TGTGCCAGCAGCCACTCTGAGGTACCCTACGAGCAGTACTTC
CASSHSEVPYEQYF
>-|TRBV12-3/TRBV12-4|TRBJ2-7|-
TGTGCCAGCAGCCCCAGGATCTACGAGCAGTACTTC
CASSPRIYEQYF
>-|TRBV6-2/TRBV6-3|TRBJ1-6|-
TGTGCCAGCAGTAAAGGGGGTGGTATCAATAATTCACCCCTCCACTTT
CASSKGGGINNSPLHF
>-|TRBV4-3|TRBJ1-2|-
TGCGCCAGCAGCCAAGATCTCACCAGTTATGGCTACACCTTC
CASSQDLTSYGYTF
>once|TRBV2|TRBJ1-3|-
TGTGCCAGCAGAGCCGGGGGAAACACCATATATTTT
CASRAGGNTIYF
>-|TRBV20-1|TRBJ2-1|TRBD2
TGCAGTGCTAGTAGACTAGCGGGCTACAATGAGCAGTTCTTC
CSASRLAGYNEQFF
>once|TRBV7-9|TRBJ2-3|-
TGTGCCAGCAGCATCCCTGACAACACAGATACGCAGTATTTT
CASSIPDNTDTQYF
>-|TRBV4-2|TRBJ2-7|-
TGTGCCAGCAGCCAAGAACAGGTCTACGAGCAGTACTTC
CASSQEQVYEQYF
>-|TRBV3-1/TRBV3-2|TRBJ2-1|TRBD2
TGTGCCAGCAGCCCGGGTCTAGCGGGAAACAATGAGCAGTTCTTC
CASSPGLAGNNEQFF
>-|TRBV30|TRBJ1-2|-
TGTGCCTGGAGTACCGCGGTACTAAACTATGGCTACACCTTC
CAWSTAVLNYGYTF
>-|TRBV19|TRBJ1-2|TRBD1
TGTGCCAGTATCGATCCGGGACAGGGTAACTATGGCTACACCTTC
CASIDPGQGNYGYTF
>-|TRBV19|TRBJ2-3|-
TGTGCCAGTAGTAGCGGGGGCGGTACGGATACGCAGTATTTT
CASSSGGGTDTQYF
>-|TRBV11-2|TRBJ2-7|TRBD2
TGTGCCAGCAGCCTTGTAGCGGGAGGACGGCTGGGGGAGCAGTACTTC
CASSLVAGGRLGEQYF
>once|TRBV15|TRBJ2-1|-
TGTGCCACCAGCAGAGTTAGGACTAATAATGAGCAGTTCTTC
CATSRVRTNNEQFF
>once|TRBV5-1|TRBJ1-4|-
TGCGCCAGCAGCTCATCGCGGGGTGCAACTAATGAAAAACTGTTTTTT
CASSSSRGATNEKLFF